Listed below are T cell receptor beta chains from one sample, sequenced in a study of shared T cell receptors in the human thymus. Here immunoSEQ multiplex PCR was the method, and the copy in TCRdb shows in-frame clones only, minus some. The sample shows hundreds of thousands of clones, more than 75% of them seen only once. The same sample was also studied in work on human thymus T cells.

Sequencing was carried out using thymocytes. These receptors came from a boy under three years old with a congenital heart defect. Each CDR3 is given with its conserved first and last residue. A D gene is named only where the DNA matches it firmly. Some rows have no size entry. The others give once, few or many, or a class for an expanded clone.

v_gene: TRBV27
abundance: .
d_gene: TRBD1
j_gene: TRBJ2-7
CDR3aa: CASKGARSYEQYF
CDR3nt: TGTGCCAGCAAGGGGGCGCGTAGCTACGAGCAGTACTTC

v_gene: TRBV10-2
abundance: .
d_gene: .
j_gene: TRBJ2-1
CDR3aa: CASSGAYNEQFF
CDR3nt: TGCGCCAGCTCTGGGGCTTACAATGAGCAGTTCTTC

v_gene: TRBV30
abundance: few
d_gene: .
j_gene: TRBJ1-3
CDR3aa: CAWSVSDFGNTIYF
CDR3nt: TGTGCCTGGAGTGTTTCCGACTTCGGAAACACCATATATTTT

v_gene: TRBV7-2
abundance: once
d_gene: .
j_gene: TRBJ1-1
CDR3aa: CASSSRALDTEAFF
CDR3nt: TGTGCCAGCAGCTCCAGGGCTCTCGACACTGAAGCTTTCTTT

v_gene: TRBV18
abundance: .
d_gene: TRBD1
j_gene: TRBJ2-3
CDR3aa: CASSQDRGRDTDTQYF
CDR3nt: TGTGCCAGCTCACAGGACAGGGGGCGCGACACAGATACGCAGTATTTT

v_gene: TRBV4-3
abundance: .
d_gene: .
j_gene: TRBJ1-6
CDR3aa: CASSQWGGQGLSYSPLHF
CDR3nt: TGCGCCAGCAGCCAGTGGGGGGGGCAGGGCCTTTCTTATTCACCCCTCCACTTT

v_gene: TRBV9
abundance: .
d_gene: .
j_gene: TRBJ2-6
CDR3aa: CASSAFSGANVLTF
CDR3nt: TGTGCCAGCAGCGCCTTTTCTGGGGCCAACGTCCTGACTTTC

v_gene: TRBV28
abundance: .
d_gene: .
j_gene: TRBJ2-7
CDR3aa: CASESQRGRVFEQYF
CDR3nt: TGTGCCAGCGAAAGCCAAAGGGGCAGGGTCTTCGAGCAGTACTTC

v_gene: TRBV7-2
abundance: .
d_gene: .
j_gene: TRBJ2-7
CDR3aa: CASSLDYLDYEQYF
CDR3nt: TGTGCCAGCAGCTTGGACTACTTAGACTACGAGCAGTACTTC

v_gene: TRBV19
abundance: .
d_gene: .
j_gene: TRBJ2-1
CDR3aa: CASSTPLSSYNEQFF
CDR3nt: TGTGCCAGTAGTACCCCTCTAAGCTCCTACAATGAGCAGTTCTTC

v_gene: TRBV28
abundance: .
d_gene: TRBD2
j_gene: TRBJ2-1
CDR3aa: CASSLHAGTRVSYNEQFF
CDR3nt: TGTGCCAGCAGTTTACACGCCGGGACTAGAGTCTCCTACAATGAGCAGTTCTTC

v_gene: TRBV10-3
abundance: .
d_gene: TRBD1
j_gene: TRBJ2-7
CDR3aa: CAISGGTGSDEQYF
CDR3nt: TGTGCCATCAGTGGGGGGACAGGGAGCGACGAGCAGTACTTC

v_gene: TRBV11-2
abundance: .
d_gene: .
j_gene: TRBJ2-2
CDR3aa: CASSLDRRTGELFF
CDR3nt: TGTGCCAGCAGCTTAGATCGGAGGACCGGGGAGCTGTTTTTT

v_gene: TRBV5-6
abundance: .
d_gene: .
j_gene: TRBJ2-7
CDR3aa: CASSLVASPYEQYF
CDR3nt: TGTGCCAGCAGCTTGGTGGCATCACCCTACGAGCAGTACTTC

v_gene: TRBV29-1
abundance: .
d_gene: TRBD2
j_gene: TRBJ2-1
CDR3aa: CSVESLAGGPLSNEQFF
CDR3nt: TGCAGCGTTGAATCACTAGCGGGAGGGCCTTTGAGCAATGAGCAGTTCTTC

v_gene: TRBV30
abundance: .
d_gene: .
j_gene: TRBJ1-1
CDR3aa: CAWTRRNSGMNTEAFF
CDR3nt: TGTGCCTGGACCAGACGCAACAGCGGCATGAACACTGAAGCTTTCTTT

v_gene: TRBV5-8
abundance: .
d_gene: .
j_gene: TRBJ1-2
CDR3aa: CASSILHGTWITTNYGYTF
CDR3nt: TGTGCCAGCAGCATCTTACACGGGACATGGATAACTACTAACTATGGCTACACCTTC

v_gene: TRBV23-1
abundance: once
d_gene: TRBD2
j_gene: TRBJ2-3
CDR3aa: CATETSGNTDTQYF
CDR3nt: TGCGCCACCGAGACTAGCGGAAACACAGATACGCAGTATTTT

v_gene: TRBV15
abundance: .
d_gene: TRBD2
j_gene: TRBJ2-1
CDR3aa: CATGLASYNEQFF
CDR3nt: TGTGCCACTGGACTAGCCTCCTACAATGAGCAGTTCTTC

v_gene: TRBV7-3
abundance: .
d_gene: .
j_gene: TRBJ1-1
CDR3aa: CASSLKRGSTEAFF
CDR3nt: TGTGCCAGCAGCTTAAAACGGGGGAGCACTGAAGCTTTCTTT

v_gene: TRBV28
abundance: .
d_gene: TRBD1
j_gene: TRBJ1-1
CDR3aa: CASSTPTGDKVEAFF
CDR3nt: TGTGCCAGCAGTACACCGACAGGGGATAAGGTAGAAGCTTTCTTT

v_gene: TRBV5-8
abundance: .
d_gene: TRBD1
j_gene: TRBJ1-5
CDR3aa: CASSTDRGRQPQHF
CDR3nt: TGTGCCAGCAGCACTGACAGGGGCCGTCAGCCCCAGCATTTT

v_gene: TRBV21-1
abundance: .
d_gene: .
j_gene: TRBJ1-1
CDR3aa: CASTETGGGLGAEAFF
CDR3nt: TGTGCCAGCACCGAGACAGGGGGCGGACTAGGTGCTGAAGCTTTCTTT

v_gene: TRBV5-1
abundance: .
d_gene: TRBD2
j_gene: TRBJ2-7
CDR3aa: CASSLETSFHEQYF
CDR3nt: TGCGCCAGCAGCTTGGAGACTAGCTTCCACGAGCAGTACTTC

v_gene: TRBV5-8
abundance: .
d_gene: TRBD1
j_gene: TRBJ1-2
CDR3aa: CASSRGQGSIAIYGYTF
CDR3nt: TGTGCCAGCAGCCGTGGACAGGGAAGCATCGCCATCTATGGCTACACCTTC

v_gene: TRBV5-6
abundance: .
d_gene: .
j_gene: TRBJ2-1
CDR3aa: CASSKQVEQFF
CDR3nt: TGTGCCAGCAGCAAGCAAGTGGAGCAGTTCTTC

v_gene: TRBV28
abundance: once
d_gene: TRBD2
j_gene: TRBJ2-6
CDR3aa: CASSPRTSGSYVGANVLTF
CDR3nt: TGTGCCAGCAGTCCTCGGACTAGCGGGAGTTATGTTGGGGCCAACGTCCTGACTTTC

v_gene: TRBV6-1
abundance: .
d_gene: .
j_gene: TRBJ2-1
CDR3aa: CASSGRQCRGNEQFF
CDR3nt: TGTGCCAGCAGTGGCAGACAGTGCCGAGGCAATGAGCAGTTCTTC

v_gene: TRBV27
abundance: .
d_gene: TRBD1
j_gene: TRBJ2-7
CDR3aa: CASSSDRGLFYEQYF
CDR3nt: TGTGCCAGCAGCTCCGACAGGGGGCTATTCTACGAGCAGTACTTC

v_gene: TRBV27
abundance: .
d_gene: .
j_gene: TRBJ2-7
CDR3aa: CASSLSVSPSSRNREGTYEQYF
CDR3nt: TGTGCCAGCAGCCTATCGGTATCGCCCTCGTCGAGGAACAGGGAGGGGACCTACGAGCAGTACTTC

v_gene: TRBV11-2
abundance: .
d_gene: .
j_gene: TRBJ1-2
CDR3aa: CASSPLGSLNGYTF
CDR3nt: TGTGCCAGCAGCCCTCTGGGGAGTTTAAATGGCTACACCTTC

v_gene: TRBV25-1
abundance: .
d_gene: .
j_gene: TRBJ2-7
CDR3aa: CASSSRISSKAYEQYF
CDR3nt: TGTGCCAGCAGTTCCAGGATCTCAAGCAAGGCTTACGAGCAGTACTTC

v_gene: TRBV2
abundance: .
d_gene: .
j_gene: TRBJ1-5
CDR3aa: CAIARRGEQPQHF
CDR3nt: TGTGCCATCGCTCGGAGGGGTGAACAGCCCCAGCATTTT

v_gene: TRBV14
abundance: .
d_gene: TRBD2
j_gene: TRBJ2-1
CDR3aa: CASSQVGPGLADYNEQFF
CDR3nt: TGTGCCAGCAGCCAAGTGGGGCCGGGACTAGCGGATTACAATGAGCAGTTCTTC

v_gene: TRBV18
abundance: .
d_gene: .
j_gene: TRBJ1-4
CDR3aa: CASSPNTDNEKLFF
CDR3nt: TGTGCCAGCTCACCAAACACAGATAATGAAAAACTGTTTTTT

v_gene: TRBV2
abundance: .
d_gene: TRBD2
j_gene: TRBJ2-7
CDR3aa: CASSDLPEREKWYEQYF
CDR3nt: TGTGCCAGCAGTGACCTCCCGGAGCGGGAGAAGTGGTACGAGCAGTACTTC

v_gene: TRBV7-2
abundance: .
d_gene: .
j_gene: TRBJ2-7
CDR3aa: CASSFTHKKSYEQYF
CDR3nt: TGTGCCAGCAGCTTTACACATAAGAAGTCCTACGAGCAGTACTTC